This is a list of T cell receptor beta chains from one sample in a study of early stage breast cancer tumors. Sequencing used immunoSEQ multiplex PCR; TCRdb keeps in-frame clones, though not all of them. The data contain about 53,000 clones, about nine tenths of them seen just once; the ten biggest clones take up around 5%. The material sequenced was blood. The origin of the receptors is a person aged 65-85 years with breast cancer. CDR3s include the opening cysteine and the closing phenylalanine or tryptophan. A D gene is named only where the DNA matches it firmly. Some rows mark clone size as missing; the rest say once, few, many or name a class of expanded clone.

NA	NA	TRBJ2-2	TRBV4-3	CASSRTAGTNTGELFF	TGCGCCAGCAGCCGTACTGCCGGGACAAACACCGGGGAGCTGTTTTTT
NA	TRBD2	TRBJ2-1	TRBV5-1	CASSLGLAGPNEQFF	TGCGCCAGCAGCTTAGGACTAGCGGGGCCCAATGAGCAGTTCTTC
NA	NA	TRBJ1-3	TRBV6-5	CASSYERYSGNTIYF	TGTGCCAGCAGTTACGAGCGCTACTCTGGAAACACCATATATTTT
NA	NA	TRBJ1-6	TRBV30	CAWRDRRDSPLHF	TGTGCCTGGAGGGACCGGCGGGATTCACCCCTCCACTTT
once	TRBD2	TRBJ2-3	TRBV30	CAWSVVAGTDTQYF	TGTGCCTGGAGTGTAGTAGCGGGGACAGATACGCAGTATTTT
NA	TRBD1	TRBJ1-2	TRBV2	CASKEQFGTGGYYGYTF	TGTGCCAGCAAGGAACAATTCGGGACAGGGGGTTACTATGGCTACACCTTC
NA	NA	TRBJ1-4	TRBV18	CASSPSGGPNEKLFF	TGTGCCAGCTCACCTTCGGGGGGACCTAATGAAAAACTGTTTTTT
NA	TRBD1	TRBJ1-5	TRBV19	CASSPSGDRGQNQPQHF	TGTGCCAGTAGTCCAAGCGGGGACAGGGGACAGAATCAGCCCCAGCATTTT
NA	NA	TRBJ1-1	TRBV30	CAWGPDLNTEAFF	TGTGCCTGGGGTCCGGACTTGAACACTGAAGCTTTCTTT
once	TRBD1	TRBJ1-4	TRBV5-1	CASSSGDRGGEKLFF	TGCGCCAGCAGCTCTGGGGACAGGGGAGGTGAAAAACTGTTTTTT
NA	TRBD2	TRBJ2-7	TRBV2	CASSLYSGRGYEQYF	TGTGCCAGCAGTCTTTATAGCGGGAGAGGTTACGAGCAGTACTTC
NA	NA	TRBJ1-5	TRBV7-2	CASSRAGAEPQHF	TGTGCCAGCAGCCGGGCAGGGGCCGAGCCCCAGCATTTT
NA	TRBD1	TRBJ1-5	TRBV28	CASSLFAGTGNQPQHF	TGTGCCAGCAGTTTATTCGCCGGGACAGGCAATCAGCCCCAGCATTTT
NA	TRBD2	TRBJ2-7	TRBV7-2	CASSSKGPVAGGEQYF	TGTGCCAGCAGCTCGAAGGGCCCTGTAGCGGGGGGCGAGCAGTACTTC
NA	NA	TRBJ1-5	TRBV7-9	CASSLTLQGQFGWQPQHF	TGTGCCAGCAGCTTAACCTTACAGGGCCAATTTGGGTGGCAGCCCCAGCATTTT
once	TRBD1	TRBJ1-1	TRBV27	CASTGQGNTEAFF	TGTGCCAGCACGGGACAGGGGAACACTGAAGCTTTCTTT
NA	NA	TRBJ2-5	TRBV30	CAWSPSGGFQETQYF	TGTGCCTGGAGTCCCTCGGGGGGCTTTCAAGAGACCCAGTACTTC
NA	NA	TRBJ1-2	TRBV7-9	CASSLAIGNYGYTF	TGTGCCAGCAGCTTAGCGATCGGTAACTATGGCTACACCTTC
NA	TRBD1	TRBJ2-1	TRBV18	CASSPSGGASYNEQFF	TGTGCCAGCTCACCATCAGGGGGCGCCTCCTACAATGAGCAGTTCTTC
NA	TRBD1	TRBJ2-3	TRBV19	CASSLGQATDTQYF	TGTGCCAGTAGTCTAGGACAGGCCACAGATACGCAGTATTTT
NA	NA	TRBJ2-7	TRBV28	CASSLQGKGSYEQYF	TGTGCCAGCAGTTTGCAGGGGAAGGGATCCTACGAGCAGTACTTC
once	TRBD2	TRBJ2-5	TRBV5-6	CASSLVVAGGGTQYF	TGTGCCAGCAGCTTGGTGGTAGCGGGAGGTGGGACCCAGTACTTC